This TCR beta chain stems from a study of cytomegalovirus exposure and HLA in healthy donors. The PCR made use of 60 Vbeta and 13 Jbeta primers. Clones were sequenced by immunoSEQ multiplex PCR, and TCRdb holds only the in-frame ones, with some missing. The sample yields roughly 130,000 clones, approximately 80% seen once. The germline V gene has CDR1 SGHRS and CDR2 YFSETQ. The CDR3 consists of 14 residues. Trimming at V came to 3 bases and at J to 5 bases, leaving 5 bases not matched to a gene. The sequence derives from a woman aged 45-59 years in good health and CMV-seropositive. The chain is built from TRBV5-1 and TRBJ2-7; 10 positions agree with TRBD2. The sample consisted of PBMCs. The CDR3 DNA follows: TGCGCCAGCAGCTGGGGGACTAGCGACCACGAGCAGTACTTC. This translates into CASSWGTSDHEQYF.